The present entry profiles one TCR beta chain with its context. Its antigen remains unidentified. Base qualities were left out, and no much larger clone turns up one base away. Library prep was done by the immunoSEQ multiplex PCR assay. TCRdb's version of the immuneACCESS table is confined to in-frame rearrangements and falls short of the full clone set. An unresolved V gene accounts for under half of the shortfall where checked; the remainder is of unknown origin. This sample is represented by 54,000 or so clones; roughly 94% of them were singletons. The leading ten clones occupy 2.4% of the sample. This specimen belongs to a study of control samples from healthy donors and cancer patients (dated by TCRdb to the early 2020s). The CDR3 measures 14 amino acids from cysteine to phenylalanine. The retained sequence is limited to the CDR3, 42 bases, with the frame set at the first base. Deletion took 4 bases off V and 10 bases off J, with a span of 14 bases between the germline ends. From the germline V gene (reference sequence), CDR1 is LNHNV and CDR2 is YYDKDF.

Sequenced: blood. Recombination connected TRBV15 to TRBJ1-6, and perhaps TRBD1 as D gene, on 6 matching bases. This TCR was sampled from a man aged 30 to 45 in good health. The CDR3 in this case is CATSTRGLGSPLHF. The DNA sequence is TGTGCCACCAGCACCAGGGGTCTCGGATCACCCCTCCACTTT.